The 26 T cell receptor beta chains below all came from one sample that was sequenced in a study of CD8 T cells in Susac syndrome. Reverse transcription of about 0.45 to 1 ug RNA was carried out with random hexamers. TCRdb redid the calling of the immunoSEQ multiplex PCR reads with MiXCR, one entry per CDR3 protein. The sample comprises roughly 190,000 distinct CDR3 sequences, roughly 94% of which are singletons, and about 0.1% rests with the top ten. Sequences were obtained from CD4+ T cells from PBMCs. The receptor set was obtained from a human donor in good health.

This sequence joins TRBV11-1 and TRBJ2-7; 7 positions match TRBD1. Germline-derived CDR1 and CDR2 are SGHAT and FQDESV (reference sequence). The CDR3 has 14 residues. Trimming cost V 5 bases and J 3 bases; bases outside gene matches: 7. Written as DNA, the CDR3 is TGTGCCAGCAGCACCGGGACAGAATTCTACGAGCAGTACTTC. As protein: CASSTGTEFYEQYF.

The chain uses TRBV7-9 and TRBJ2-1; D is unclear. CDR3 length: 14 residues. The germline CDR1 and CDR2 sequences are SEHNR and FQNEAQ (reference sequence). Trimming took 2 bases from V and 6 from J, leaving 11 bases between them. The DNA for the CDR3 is TGTGCCAGCAGCTTAAGACTGGGAAGCAATGAGCAGTTCTTC. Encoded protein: CASSLRLGSNEQFF.

CDR3 loop: CASSLDPGSHETQYF. The CDR3 DNA reads as TGTGCCAGCAGCTTAGATCCAGGGAGCCATGAGACCCAGTACTTC. The chain is built from TRBV7-2 and TRBJ2-5; D may correspond to TRBD1 or TRBD2 (5 bases each). Germline V lookup: CDR1 SGHTA, CDR2 FQGNSA. V was cut by 1 base and J by 5 bases, with 14 bases left in between. The CDR3 has 15 amino acids.

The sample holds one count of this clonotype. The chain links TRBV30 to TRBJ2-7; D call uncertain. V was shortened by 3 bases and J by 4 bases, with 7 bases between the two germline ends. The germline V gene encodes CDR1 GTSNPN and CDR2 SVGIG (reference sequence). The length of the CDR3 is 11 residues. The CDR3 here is CAWSEEYEQYF. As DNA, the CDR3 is TGTGCCTGGAGCGAAGAGTACGAGCAGTACTTC.

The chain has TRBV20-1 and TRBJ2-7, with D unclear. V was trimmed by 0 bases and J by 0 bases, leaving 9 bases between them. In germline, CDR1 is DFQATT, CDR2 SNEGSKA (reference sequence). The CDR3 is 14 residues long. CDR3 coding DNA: TGCAGTGCTAGAGAAGCCAGGTTCTCCTACGAGCAGTACTTC. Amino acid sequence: CSAREARFSYEQYF.

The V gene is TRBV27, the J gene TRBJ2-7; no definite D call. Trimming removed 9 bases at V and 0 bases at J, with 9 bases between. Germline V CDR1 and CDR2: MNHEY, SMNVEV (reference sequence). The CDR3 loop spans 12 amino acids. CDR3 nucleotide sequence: TGTGCCAGGTTGCAGGCCTCCTACGAGCAGTACTTC. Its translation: CARLQASYEQYF.

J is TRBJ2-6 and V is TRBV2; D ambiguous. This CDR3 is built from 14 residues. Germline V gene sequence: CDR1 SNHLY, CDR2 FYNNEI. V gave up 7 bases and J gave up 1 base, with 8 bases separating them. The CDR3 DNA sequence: TGTGCCAGCATTTCCGAATCTGGGGCCAACGTCCTGACTTTC. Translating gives CASISESGANVLTF.

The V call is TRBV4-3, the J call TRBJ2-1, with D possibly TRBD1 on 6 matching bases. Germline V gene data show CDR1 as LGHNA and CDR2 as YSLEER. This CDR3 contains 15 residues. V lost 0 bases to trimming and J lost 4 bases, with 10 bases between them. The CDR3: CASSQDVGAYNEQFF. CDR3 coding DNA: TGCGCCAGCAGCCAAGACGTGGGGGCGTACAATGAGCAGTTCTTC.

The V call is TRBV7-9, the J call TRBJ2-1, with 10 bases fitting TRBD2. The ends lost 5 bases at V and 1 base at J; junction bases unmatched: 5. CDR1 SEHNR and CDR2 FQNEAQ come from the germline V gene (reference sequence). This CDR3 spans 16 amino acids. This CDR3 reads CASSPWTSGSYNEQFF. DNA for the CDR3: TGTGCCAGCAGCCCATGGACTAGCGGATCCTACAATGAGCAGTTCTTC.

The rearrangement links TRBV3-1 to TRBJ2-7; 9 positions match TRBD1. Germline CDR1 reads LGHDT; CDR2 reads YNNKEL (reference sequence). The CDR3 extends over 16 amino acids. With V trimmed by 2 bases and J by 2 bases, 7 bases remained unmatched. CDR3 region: CASSQLGTGYTYEQYF. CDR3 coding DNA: TGTGCCAGCAGCCAACTCGGGACAGGGTATACCTACGAGCAGTACTTC.

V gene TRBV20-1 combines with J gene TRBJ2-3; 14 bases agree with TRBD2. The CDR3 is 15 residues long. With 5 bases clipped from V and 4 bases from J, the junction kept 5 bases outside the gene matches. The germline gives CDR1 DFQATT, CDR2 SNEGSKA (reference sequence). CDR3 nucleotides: TGCAGTGCTCCGACTAGCGGGAGGGCCTCAGATACGCAGTATTTT. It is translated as CSAPTSGRASDTQYF.

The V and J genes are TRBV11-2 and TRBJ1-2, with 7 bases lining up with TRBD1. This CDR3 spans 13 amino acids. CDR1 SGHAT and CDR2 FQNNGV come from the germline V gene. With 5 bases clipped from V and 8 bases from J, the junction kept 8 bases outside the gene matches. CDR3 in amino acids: CASSRNRGGGYTF. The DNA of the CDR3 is TGTGCCAGCAGCCGAAACAGGGGAGGGGGCTACACCTTC.

The CDR3 spells CASRTGGTGELFF. The CDR3 DNA is TGTGCCAGCAGGACAGGCGGCACCGGGGAGCTGTTTTTT. The genes are TRBV2 and TRBJ2-2; weak D call: TRBD1 (6 bases). Germline V gene data show CDR1 as SNHLY and CDR2 as FYNNEI. V lost 6 bases and J 4 bases, leaving 9 bases between the germline ends. This CDR3 contains 13 residues.

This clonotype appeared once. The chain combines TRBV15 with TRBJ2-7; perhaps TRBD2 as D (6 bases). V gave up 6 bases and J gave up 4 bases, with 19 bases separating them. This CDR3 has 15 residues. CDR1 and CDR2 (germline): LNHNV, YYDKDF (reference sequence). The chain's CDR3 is CATRSSYGGIYEQYF. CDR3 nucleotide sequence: TGTGCCACCAGGAGCTCTTACGGAGGGATATACGAGCAGTACTTC.

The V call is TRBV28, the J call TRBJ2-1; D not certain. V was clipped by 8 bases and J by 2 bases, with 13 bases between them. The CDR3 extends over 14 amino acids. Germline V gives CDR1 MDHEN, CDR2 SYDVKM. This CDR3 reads CASYDSSPYNEQFF. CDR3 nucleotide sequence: TGTGCCAGCTACGACTCATCCCCCTACAATGAGCAGTTCTTC.

The CDR3 reads CASSLPGTGTEAFF. The CDR3 region has the DNA TGTGCCAGCAGTTTGCCCGGGACGGGCACTGAAGCTTTCTTT. The rearrangement links TRBV28 to TRBJ1-1; a possible D gene is TRBD1 (5 bases). The CDR3 is 14 residues long. CDR1 is MDHEN, CDR2 SYDVKM, per germline. The ends were cut back, 3 bases at V and 4 bases at J, with 12 bases in the middle.

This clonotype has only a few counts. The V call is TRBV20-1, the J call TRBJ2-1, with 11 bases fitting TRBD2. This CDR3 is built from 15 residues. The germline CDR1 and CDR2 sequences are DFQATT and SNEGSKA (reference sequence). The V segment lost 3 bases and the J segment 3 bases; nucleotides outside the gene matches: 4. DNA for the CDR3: TGCAGTGCTAGGCAGACTAGCGGGAACTACAATGAGCAGTTCTTC. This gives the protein CSARQTSGNYNEQFF.

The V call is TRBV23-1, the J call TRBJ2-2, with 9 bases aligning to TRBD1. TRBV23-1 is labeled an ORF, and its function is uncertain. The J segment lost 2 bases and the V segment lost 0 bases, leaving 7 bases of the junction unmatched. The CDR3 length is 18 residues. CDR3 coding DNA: TGCGCCAGCAGTCAATCCACAGGGGGCGAGGCAAACACCGGGGAGCTGTTTTTT. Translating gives CASSQSTGGEANTGELFF.

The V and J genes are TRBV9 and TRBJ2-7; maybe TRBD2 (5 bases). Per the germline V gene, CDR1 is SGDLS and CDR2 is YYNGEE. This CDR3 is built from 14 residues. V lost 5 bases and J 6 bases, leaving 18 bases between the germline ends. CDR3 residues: CASSRAPGGTEQYF. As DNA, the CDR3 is TGTGCCAGCAGTCGGGCGCCCGGAGGCACCGAGCAGTACTTC.

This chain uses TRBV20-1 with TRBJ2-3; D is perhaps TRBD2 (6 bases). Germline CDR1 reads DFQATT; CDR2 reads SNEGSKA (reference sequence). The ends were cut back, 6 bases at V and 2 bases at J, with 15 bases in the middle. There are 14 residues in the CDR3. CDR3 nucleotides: TGCAGTGCCAGGATAACGGGAGACACAGATACGCAGTATTTT. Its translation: CSARITGDTDTQYF.

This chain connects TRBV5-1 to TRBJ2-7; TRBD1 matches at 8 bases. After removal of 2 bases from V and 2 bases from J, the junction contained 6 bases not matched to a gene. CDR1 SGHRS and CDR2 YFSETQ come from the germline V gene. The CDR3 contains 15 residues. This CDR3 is CASSFGDRIPYEQYF. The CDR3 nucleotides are TGCGCCAGCAGCTTTGGGGACAGGATTCCCTACGAGCAGTACTTC.

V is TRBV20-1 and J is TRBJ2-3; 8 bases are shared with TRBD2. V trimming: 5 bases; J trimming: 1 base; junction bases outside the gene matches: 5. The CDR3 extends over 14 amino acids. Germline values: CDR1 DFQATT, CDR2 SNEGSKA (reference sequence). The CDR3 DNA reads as TGCAGTGCTTTGCGGGGGGCGGGCACAGATACGCAGTATTTT. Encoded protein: CSALRGAGTDTQYF.

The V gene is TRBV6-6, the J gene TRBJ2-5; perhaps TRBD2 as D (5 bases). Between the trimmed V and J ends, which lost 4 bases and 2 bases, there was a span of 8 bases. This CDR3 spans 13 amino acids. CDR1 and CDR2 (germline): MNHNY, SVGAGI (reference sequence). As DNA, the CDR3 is TGTGCCAGCAGTTCGGGGAGACAAGAGACCCAGTACTTC. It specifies CASSSGRQETQYF.

CDR3: CAWRKSDTQYF. The DNA of the CDR3 is TGTGCCTGGAGAAAGTCAGATACGCAGTATTTT. The rearrangement links TRBV30 to TRBJ2-3, with D uncertain. The CDR3 sequence is 11 residues long. The germline V and J ends were trimmed by 3 bases and 4 bases, with 5 bases remaining between them. Germline CDR1 is GTSNPN and CDR2 is SVGIG (reference sequence).

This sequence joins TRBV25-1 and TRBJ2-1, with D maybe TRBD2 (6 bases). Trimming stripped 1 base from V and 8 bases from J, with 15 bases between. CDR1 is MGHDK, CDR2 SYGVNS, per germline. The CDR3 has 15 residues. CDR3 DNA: TGTGCCAGCAGTGAATCACGAGGGAGGAGGTATGAGCAGTTCTTC. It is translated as CASSESRGRRYEQFF.

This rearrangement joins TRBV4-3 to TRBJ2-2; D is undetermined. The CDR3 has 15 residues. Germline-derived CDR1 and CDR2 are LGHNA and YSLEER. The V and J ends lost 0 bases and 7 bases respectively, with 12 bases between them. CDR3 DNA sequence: TGCGCCAGCAGCCAAGATTATACTTGGGACGGGGAGCTGTTTTTT. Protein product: CASSQDYTWDGELFF.